One sample yielded the 22 T cell receptor beta chains listed below, sequenced in a study of blood T cell repertoires in COVID-19. Sequencing was performed with immunoSEQ multiplex PCR; in TCRdb, only in-frame clones are kept and a portion is missing. This sample has 400,000 or so clones, with approximately 90% found just once. Specimen: PBMCs or T cells enriched from blood (not recorded which). The receptor set was obtained from a man aged 30 to 39 who had recovered from COVID-19.

This chain connects TRBV11-2 to TRBJ2-7, with TRBD1 matching over 7 bases. The CDR3 sequence is 16 residues long. The germline V gene has CDR1 SGHAT and CDR2 FQNNGV. Trimming cost V 5 bases and J 3 bases; bases outside gene matches: 13. This CDR3 is CASSREGTANHYEQYF. In DNA form, the CDR3 reads TGTGCCAGCAGCCGCGAAGGGACAGCAAACCACTACGAGCAGTACTTC.

The chain links TRBV7-2 to TRBJ1-3; D is undetermined. The CDR3 extends over 15 amino acids. Trimming stripped 5 bases from V and 4 bases from J, with 15 bases between. Germline V gene sequence: CDR1 SGHTA, CDR2 FQGNSA. The CDR3, as DNA: TGTGCCAGCAGCCAATCTCGAGTGTCAGGAAACACCATATATTTT. It specifies CASSQSRVSGNTIYF.

The V gene is TRBV18, the J gene TRBJ1-5; perhaps TRBD1 as D (5 bases). CDR1 KGHSH and CDR2 LQKENI come from the germline V gene. Trimming cost V 5 bases and J 6 bases, with 17 bases left between them. This CDR3 comprises 15 residues. In DNA, the CDR3 is TGTGCCAGCTCAGGGGCGCAGGTACAGAGTCAGCCCCAGCATTTT. Translating gives CASSGAQVQSQPQHF. Based on the CDR3 plus reference TRBV18 and TRBJ1-5, the full variable domain is NAGVMQNPRHLVRRRGQEARLRCSPMKGHSHVYWYRQLPEEGLKFMVYLQKENIIDESGMPKERFSAEFPKEGPSILRIQQVVRGDSAAYFCASSGAQVQSQPQHFGDGTRLSIL.

The rearrangement joins TRBV10-2 to TRBJ2-7, with D possibly being TRBD2 (6 bases). CDR3 length equals 15 residues. The ends were cut back, 2 bases at V and 2 bases at J, with 13 bases in the middle. Germline loops: CDR1 WSHSY, CDR2 SAAADI. The chain's CDR3 is CASSERGKGTYEQYF. The CDR3 DNA sequence: TGCGCCAGCAGTGAGCGGGGGAAGGGGACCTACGAGCAGTACTTC.

The table lists this clone with a few counts. The V call is TRBV28, the J call TRBJ2-7; 9 nucleotides line up with TRBD2. This CDR3 contains 15 residues. Germline trimming cut 9 bases from V and 4 bases from J; bases unmatched to any gene: 13. CDR1 and CDR2 (germline): MDHEN, SYDVKM. In nucleotides, the CDR3 is TGTGCCAGTCGGGGGGTGGCGGGAGGGCATTACGAGCAGTACTTC. Its protein is CASRGVAGGHYEQYF.

This chain uses TRBV10-2 with TRBJ1-2, with TRBD1 matching 7 bases. The trim removed 3 bases at V and 8 bases at J, leaving 12 bases unmatched. The CDR3 sequence is 15 residues long. In germline, CDR1 is WSHSY, CDR2 SAAADI. This CDR3 reads CASSETRDRVGGYTF. CDR3 DNA: TGCGCCAGCAGTGAAACGCGAGACAGGGTGGGAGGCTACACCTTC.

The V call is TRBV7-8, the J call TRBJ2-7, with D possibly being TRBD2 (5 bases). Germline V gene sequence: CDR1 SGHVS, CDR2 FQNEAQ. This CDR3 has 16 residues. V was pared by 5 bases and J by 2 bases, with 19 bases between. The CDR3 spells CASSDRPGILTYEQYF. In nucleotides, the CDR3 is TGTGCCAGCAGCGATCGGCCGGGAATCCTGACCTACGAGCAGTACTTC.

This clone has a handful of counts. The gene calls are TRBV28 and TRBJ2-7, with D possibly TRBD1 on 5 matching bases. The CDR3 is made up of 15 amino acids. Trimming shortened V by 5 bases and J by 3 bases, and 17 bases separated the two germline ends. Germline V lookup: CDR1 MDHEN, CDR2 SYDVKM. The DNA of the CDR3 is TGTGCCAGCAGTGCAGGACAAGGGGCCTACTACGAGCAGTACTTC. Translated, it gives CASSAGQGAYYEQYF. Full variable domain (missing parts from reference TRBV28 and TRBJ2-7): DVKVTQSSRYLVKRTGEKVFLECVQDMDHENMFWYRQDPGLGLRLIYFSYDVKMKEKGDIPEGYSVSREKKERFSLILESASTNQTSMYLCASSAGQGAYYEQYFGPGTRLTVT.

V and J are TRBV12-3 or TRBV12-4 and TRBJ1-1; D gene unclear. The CDR3 totals 12 residues. Trimming shortened V by 4 bases and J by 3 bases, and 6 bases separated the two germline ends. CDR3 DNA: TGTGCCAGCAGTTGGTCGGACACTGAAGCTTTCTTT. Translating it yields CASSWSDTEAFF.

The table lists this clone with a count of one. The V gene is TRBV5-1, the J gene TRBJ2-1, with TRBD2 matching over 10 bases. CDR3 length: 16 amino acids. Germline loops: CDR1 SGHRS, CDR2 YFSETQ. Trimming removed 1 base from V and 3 bases from J; junction bases left unmatched: 4. The CDR3 loop reads CASSLSGTSDYNEQFF. The DNA of the CDR3 is TGCGCCAGCAGCTTGTCTGGGACTAGCGACTACAATGAGCAGTTCTTC. The variable domain in full, completed from reference TRBV5-1 and TRBJ2-1, reads KAGVTQTPRYLIKTRGQQVTLSCSPISGHRSVSWYQQTPGQGLQFLFEYFSETQRNKGNFPGRFSGRQFSNSRSEMNVSTLELGDSALYLCASSLSGTSDYNEQFFGPGTRLTVL.

CDR3 nucleotide sequence: TGTGCCAGCAGCCTCGCGACAGGGGGGATCCGGGGTCAGCCCCAGCATTTT. Protein sequence: CASSLATGGIRGQPQHF. The rearrangement joins TRBV14 to TRBJ1-5; 9 bases agree with TRBD1. Trimming cost V 4 bases and J 6 bases; bases outside gene matches: 13. The CDR3 sequence is 17 residues long. Per the germline V gene, CDR1 is SGHDN and CDR2 is FVKESK.

This clone was recorded only once. V gene TRBV25-1 combines with J gene TRBJ1-2; D may be TRBD1 (6 bases). V gave up 5 bases and J gave up 0 bases, with 10 bases separating them. The length of the CDR3 is 14 residues. Germline CDR1 and CDR2: MGHDK and SYGVNS. The CDR3 here is CASSPGTTNYGYTF. CDR3 nucleotide sequence: TGTGCCAGCAGTCCCGGGACAACTAACTATGGCTACACCTTC.

This sequence joins TRBV4-2 and TRBJ2-5, with TRBD2 identical over 8 bases. J gave up 3 bases and V 0 bases, and 3 bases lay outside the gene matches. This CDR3 has 15 residues. CDR1 LGHNA and CDR2 YNFKEQ come from the germline V gene. CDR3 protein: CASSQDPAGEETQYF. The CDR3 region has the DNA TGTGCCAGCAGCCAAGACCCAGCGGGAGAAGAGACCCAGTACTTC.

This sequence joins TRBV24-1 and TRBJ2-5; 12 bases align to TRBD2. Germline CDR1 and CDR2: KGHDR and SFDVKD. The CDR3 is 14 residues long. V trimming: 7 bases; J trimming: 5 bases; junction bases outside the gene matches: 4. The CDR3 spells CATRTSGSSETQYF. The CDR3 region has the DNA TGTGCCACCAGGACTAGCGGGAGTTCGGAGACCCAGTACTTC.

The V call is TRBV25-1, the J call TRBJ2-7; 7 bases are a match to TRBD1. CDR1 is MGHDK and CDR2 is SYGVNS in the germline V gene. This CDR3 is built from 12 residues. Trimming took 4 bases from V and 9 from J; bases not matched to a gene: 6. In nucleotides, the CDR3 is TGTGCCAGCAGTGTAAACAGGGGTGGGCAGTACTTC. Its protein is CASSVNRGGQYF.

The CDR3 protein is CASSVGVSDEQFF. CDR3 DNA sequence: TGTGCCAGCAGCGTAGGTGTGTCGGATGAGCAGTTCTTC. The chain uses TRBV9 and TRBJ2-1; D gene uncertain. The CDR3 is 13 residues long. The V gene lost 0 bases and the J gene lost 8 bases, with 9 bases spanning the gap. Germline CDR1 reads SGDLS; CDR2 reads YYNGEE.

The rearrangement uses TRBV24-1 and TRBJ2-1; TRBD1 is a possible D gene (8 bases). CDR3 length: 15 residues. Between the trimmed V and J ends, which lost 2 bases and 6 bases, there was a span of 13 bases. From germline, CDR1 is KGHDR and CDR2 SFDVKD. CDR3 sequence: CATSDWTGRVNEQFF. CDR3 sequence (DNA): TGTGCCACCAGTGATTGGACAGGGAGGGTCAATGAGCAGTTCTTC.

The chain carries TRBV28 and TRBJ2-7, with 7 bases matching TRBD1. J lost 4 bases, V lost 1 base, and 4 bases had no gene match. Germline V lookup: CDR1 MDHEN, CDR2 SYDVKM. There are 14 residues in the CDR3. For the CDR3, the DNA is TGTGCCAGCAGTTTATACTCGGGACAGTACGAGCAGTACTTC. It is translated as CASSLYSGQYEQYF.

This rearrangement joins TRBV28 to TRBJ2-5, with TRBD2 identical over 10 bases. Germline lookup yields CDR1 MDHEN and CDR2 SYDVKM. This CDR3 region has 14 residues. After removal of 5 bases from V and 5 bases from J, the junction contained 5 bases not matched to a gene. In nucleotides, the CDR3 is TGTGCCAGCAGTGGACTAGCGGAAGGGGAGACCCAGTACTTC. Translation gives CASSGLAEGETQYF.

This chain links TRBV7-3 with TRBJ2-2; TRBD1 matches at 8 bases. The CDR3 length is 16 residues. J was trimmed by 1 base and V by 1 base; bases with no gene match: 2. The germline V gene has CDR1 SGHTA and CDR2 FQGTGA. CDR3 protein: CASSLKGTGNTGELFF. The CDR3 nucleotides are TGTGCCAGCAGCTTAAAGGGGACAGGGAACACCGGGGAGCTGTTTTTT.

The chain couples TRBV28 to TRBJ2-7; 10 bases align to TRBD2. The CDR3 has 16 residues. V shed 3 bases, J shed 5 bases, and the junction held 10 bases outside the gene matches. CDR1 and CDR2 (germline): MDHEN, SYDVKM. The CDR3 nucleotides read TGTGCCAGCAGTTTGGTTCCGGGACTAGCGTCCCACGAGCAGTACTTC. This sequence encodes CASSLVPGLASHEQYF.

The chain joins TRBV28 to TRBJ2-2; D ambiguous. Trimming pared 5 bases from V and 4 bases from J, leaving 8 bases between. The CDR3 is 13 amino acids. In germline, CDR1 is MDHEN, CDR2 SYDVKM. The CDR3 DNA follows: TGTGCCAGCAGTCCCCCAATCACCGGGGAGCTGTTTTTT. Translation: CASSPPITGELFF.